This T cell receptor beta chain comes out of a study of beta chain features in type 1 diabetes. About the study: When patients were set against healthy donors, age, gender and cell yields were similar.

Germline lookup yields CDR1 SQVTM and CDR2 ANQGSEA. CDR3 length: 13 amino acids. Germline trimming cut 8 bases from V and 7 bases from J; bases unmatched to any gene: 7. As every portion of the isolated RNA was reverse transcribed, the sequencing read expressed TCRB transcripts. Data came from immunoSEQ multiplex PCR; TCRdb stores just in-frame clones and leaves some out. The profile covers 450,000 to 550,000 clones, with roughly 31% appearing a single time and 0.065% taken by the ten largest. Researchers reported sorting CD4+ naive, central memory, regulatory and stem cell-like memory cells via CD45RO/CCR7/CD25/CD127/CD95/CD27. As for this clone: The antigen remains undetermined.

Whole-study findings and limits: Insertions at VDJ junctions were less frequent in type 1 diabetes patients. These patients also deleted more nucleotides at the same junctions.

The chain carries TRBV29-1 and TRBJ1-4; TRBD1 aligns across 10 bases. This TCR derives from a man aged 18 to 30 in good health. Input material: naive CD4+ T cells from blood. The CDR3, as DNA: TGCAGCCATGCGGGACAGGGGTCTGAAAAACTGTTTTTT. Its protein product is CSHAGQGSEKLFF.